The 10 T cell receptor beta chains reported below all come from one sample, sequenced in a study of control samples from healthy donors and cancer patients. This table comes from immunoSEQ multiplex PCR, and its TCRdb copy is limited to in-frame clones, with some not included. Of about 120,000 clones in the sample, about 89% were seen once. The sequenced material came from blood. Source of these receptors: a man aged 50-60 years in good health.

CDR3 in amino acids: CASSLAGTGMGSSTDTQYF. In nucleotides, the CDR3 is TGCGCCAGCAGCTTGGCCGGGACAGGGATGGGATCTAGCACAGATACGCAGTATTTT. This chain links TRBV5-1 with TRBJ2-3, with TRBD1 identical over 9 bases. Germline trimming cut 0 bases from V and 0 bases from J; bases unmatched to any gene: 11. CDR3 length equals 19 residues. Per germline, CDR1 SGHRS and CDR2 YFSETQ.

The chain has TRBV27 and TRBJ1-1; D unclear. Per germline, CDR1 MNHEY and CDR2 SMNVEV (reference sequence). Trimming took off 4 bases at V and 1 base at J, with 10 bases between the two ends. The CDR3 has 14 amino acids. CDR3 in amino acids: CASSSPAGNTEAFF. The CDR3, as DNA: TGTGCCAGCAGTTCCCCCGCGGGGAACACTGAAGCTTTCTTT.

The chain joins TRBV19 to TRBJ2-1, with D possibly matching TRBD1 (7 bases). V dropped 3 bases and J dropped 4 bases, with 19 bases sitting between them. This CDR3 contains 17 residues. The germline V gene encodes CDR1 LNHDA and CDR2 SQIVND (reference sequence). DNA of the CDR3: TGTGCCAGTAGTATGTCCCACGGGAGACAGGGATACAATGAGCAGTTCTTC. It codes for CASSMSHGRQGYNEQFF.

V gene TRBV18 combines with J gene TRBJ1-1; tentatively, D is TRBD1 (5 bases). CDR1 is KGHSH and CDR2 is LQKENI in the germline V gene. The CDR3 runs to 15 residues. With 6 bases removed from V and 0 bases from J, the gap between germline ends came to 14 bases. This CDR3 is CASSQGTFMNTEAFF. The CDR3, as DNA: TGTGCCAGCTCCCAAGGGACCTTCATGAACACTGAAGCTTTCTTT.

The chain is built from TRBV4-3 and TRBJ1-2; possible D gene TRBD1, 5 bases. The CDR3 is 15 residues long. CDR1 is LGHNA and CDR2 is YSLEER in the germline V gene. With 3 bases removed from V and 8 bases from J, the gap between germline ends came to 19 bases. For the CDR3, the DNA is TGCGCCAGCAGCCAGGAAACCAGGGTTCGTAAGGGCTACACCTTC. Its protein is CASSQETRVRKGYTF.

The rearrangement links TRBV7-9 to TRBJ1-1; 9 bases align to TRBD1. CDR3 length equals 17 residues. V shed 1 base, J shed 0 bases, and the junction held 6 bases outside the gene matches. CDR1 and CDR2 from the germline V gene are SEHNR and FQNEAQ (reference sequence). The CDR3 region is CASSLDGWTGVNTEAFF. In DNA form, the CDR3 reads TGTGCCAGCAGCTTAGACGGTTGGACAGGGGTGAACACTGAAGCTTTCTTT.

The chain uses TRBV2 and TRBJ1-2; the D is unclear. Trimming cost V 0 bases and J 11 bases, with 7 bases left between them. The germline CDR1 and CDR2 sequences are SNHLY and FYNNEI. CDR3 length equals 11 residues. The CDR3 protein is CASSEAGRYTF. The CDR3 DNA is TGTGCCAGCAGTGAAGCGGGAAGGTACACCTTC.

The V and J genes are TRBV7-2 and TRBJ1-1; D gene ambiguous. CDR1 is SGHTA, CDR2 FQGNSA, per germline. The CDR3 contains 17 residues. Trimming took 5 bases from V and 5 from J, leaving 24 bases between them. The DNA for the CDR3 is TGTGCCAGCAGCCATATTGCGACACGTGGGGAGCGGACTGAAGCTTTCTTT. This encodes CASSHIATRGERTEAFF.

The chain joins TRBV27 to TRBJ2-2; 10 bases map to TRBD1. Germline CDR1 reads MNHEY; CDR2 reads SMNVEV (reference sequence). Trimming took 8 bases from V and 6 from J; bases not matched to a gene: 6. The length of the CDR3 is 14 residues. Here the CDR3 DNA reads TGTGCCAGCCTGGGACAGGGGATGTCCGGGGAGCTGTTTTTT. Amino acid sequence: CASLGQGMSGELFF.

The chain is built from TRBV24-1 and TRBJ2-3; the match to TRBD1 covers 8 bases. Germline V lookup: CDR1 KGHDR, CDR2 SFDVKD. The CDR3 extends over 16 amino acids. V lost 2 bases and J lost 2; bases outside the gene matches: 5. The CDR3 nucleotides are TGTGCCACCAGTGATTCCGGGACAGGAGACACAGATACGCAGTATTTT. Translated, it gives CATSDSGTGDTDTQYF.